This is a list of T cell receptor beta chains from one sample in a study of somatic mutations in cytotoxic T cells in rheumatoid arthritis. Method: immunoSEQ multiplex PCR; TCRdb's copy keeps in-frame clones and lacks some. Among approximately 7,000 clones listed, 75% were seen once. Material: CD8+ T cells sorted from blood. These TCRs come from a woman aged 60-75 years in good health. The CDR3 runs from the conserved cysteine through the conserved F or W. A D gene is named only where the DNA matches it firmly. Not all rows give a size; the values are once, few, many and, for expanded clones, a class.

V gene	J gene	D gene	CDR3 length	clone size	CDR3 DNA	CDR3 protein
TRBV7-9	TRBJ1-6	TRBD1	14	.	TGTGCCAGCAGCCTTACAGGGGTGAACTCACCCCTCCACTTT	CASSLTGVNSPLHF
TRBV7-9	TRBJ2-1	.	12	.	TGTGCCAGCAGCGATCTAGCAAGTGAGCAGTTCTTC	CASSDLASEQFF
TRBV9	TRBJ2-7	TRBD2	15	.	TGTGCCAGCAGCCTTGGGACTAGCGACTCCTACGAGCAGTACTTC	CASSLGTSDSYEQYF
TRBV6-6	TRBJ2-2	.	15	.	TGTGCCAGCACCACCCGGGGATCGAACACCGGGGAGCTGTTTTTT	CASTTRGSNTGELFF
TRBV28	TRBJ2-7	.	14	.	TGTGCCAGCAGTGGGGCAGGGGGGTTCAACGAGCAGTACTTC	CASSGAGGFNEQYF
TRBV7-3	TRBJ2-3	TRBD1	16	.	TGTGCCAGCAGCCCCACAGCTGGGACAGCCACAGATACGCAGTATTTT	CASSPTAGTATDTQYF
TRBV5-8	TRBJ2-6	.	18	.	TGTGCCAGCAGCACACCAGGGCCACGCCTTACCGGGGCCAACGTCCTGACTTTC	CASSTPGPRLTGANVLTF
TRBV2	TRBJ2-7	.	11	.	TGTGCCAGCGGCAGCTCCTACGAGCAGTACTTC	CASGSSYEQYF
TRBV6-1	TRBJ2-1	TRBD2	15	few	TGTGCCAGCAGTGAAAGAACTAGCGGGATCAATGAGCAGTTCTTC	CASSERTSGINEQFF
TRBV10-3	TRBJ2-7	.	15	.	TGTGCCATCAGTGAGTCGACCTTGCAGGGCCCCGAGCAGTACTTC	CAISESTLQGPEQYF
TRBV4-1	TRBJ1-5	.	14	.	TGCGCCAGCAGCCTTACAGGAATGAATCAGCCCCAGCATTTT	CASSLTGMNQPQHF
TRBV4-3	TRBJ2-1	TRBD2	15	.	TGCGCCAGCAGCCTGACTAGCGGGGGGTACAATGAGCAGTTCTTC	CASSLTSGGYNEQFF
TRBV9	TRBJ1-5	TRBD1	14	.	TGTGCCAGCAGCGACAGGGGGAGCAATCAGCCCCAGCATTTT	CASSDRGSNQPQHF
TRBV28	TRBJ2-6	TRBD1	17	.	TGTGCCAGTACCCCGGGACAGGGATCCCCTGGGGCCAACGTCCTGACTTTC	CASTPGQGSPGANVLTF
TRBV25-1	TRBJ2-1	TRBD2	16	.	TGTGCCAGCAGTGAATTGAAGCGGGGGGTCGACAATGAGCAGTTCTTC	CASSELKRGVDNEQFF
TRBV29-1	TRBJ1-2	.	15	.	TGCAGCGTTGAAGATCGTAAGGGACTATCTTCTGGCTACACCTTC	CSVEDRKGLSSGYTF
TRBV7-8	TRBJ2-4	.	15	.	TGTGCCAGCAGCTTAGCCGGAGCGTTCAAAAACATTCAGTACTTC	CASSLAGAFKNIQYF
TRBV19	TRBJ2-3	.	16	.	TGTGCCAGCAAACAAACCTGGGACTCTGGGATGGATACGCAGTATTTT	CASKQTWDSGMDTQYF
TRBV30	TRBJ2-7	TRBD2	14	.	TGTGCCTGGAGTGTGGCTAGCGGGGACTACGAGCAGTACTTC	CAWSVASGDYEQYF
TRBV28	TRBJ2-7	TRBD2	18	.	TGTGCCAGCAGTTTATTCGTCGTGCGGGAGTTCCGTGGTAACGAGCAGTACTTC	CASSLFVVREFRGNEQYF
TRBV30	TRBJ2-5	.	12	.	TGTGCCTGCTCACTAGTCCGGGAGACCCAGTACTTC	CACSLVRETQYF
TRBV27	TRBJ1-3	TRBD1	15	.	TGTGCCAGCAGTCTAAGACAGGGCTCTGGAAACACCATATATTTT	CASSLRQGSGNTIYF
TRBV19	TRBJ1-2	TRBD1	17	.	TGTGCCAGTAGTATTGTGGGACAGGGGACGAGAGAATATGGCTACACCTTC	CASSIVGQGTREYGYTF
TRBV9	TRBJ2-3	TRBD2	16	.	TGTGCCAGCAGCCCGGCTCGTAGCGGGTTGTCAGATACGCAGTATTTT	CASSPARSGLSDTQYF
TRBV9	TRBJ2-3	.	16	.	TGTGCCAGCAGCACCCGAACAGGGGAGGAATATGATACGCAGTATTTT	CASSTRTGEEYDTQYF
TRBV5-4	TRBJ2-5	.	16	.	TGTGCCAGCAGCGAAGTCTCGGACTCGTTGAGGGAGACCCAGTACTTC	CASSEVSDSLRETQYF
TRBV7-8	TRBJ2-2	TRBD2	17	.	TGTGCCAGCAGCTTACTAGCGGGGGGGCCGGGGACCGGGGAGCTGTTTTTT	CASSLLAGGPGTGELFF
TRBV2	TRBJ2-2	TRBD2	14	.	TGTGCCAGCAGAGGTACTAGCGACATCGGGGAGCTGTTTTTT	CASRGTSDIGELFF
TRBV11-3	TRBJ2-1	TRBD2	16	.	TGTGCCAGCAGACGCGGGCGCGGGAGTTCGTTCGTAGAGCAGTTCTTC	CASRRGRGSSFVEQFF
TRBV9	TRBJ2-1	TRBD2	17	.	TGTGCCAGCAGCGTAGCAGTGGGACTAGCGGTCTACAATGAGCAGTTCTTC	CASSVAVGLAVYNEQFF
TRBV5-4	TRBJ2-7	TRBD2	14	once	TGTGCCAGCAGAATAGCGGGAGGGCCCTACGAGCAGTACTTC	CASRIAGGPYEQYF
TRBV11-2	TRBJ1-4	TRBD1	18	.	TGTGCCAGCAGCTTATGGGGGACAGGGCCCGCAACTAATGAAAAACTGTTTTTT	CASSLWGTGPATNEKLFF
TRBV9	TRBJ2-2	.	15	.	TGTGCCAGCAGCGTAGGGGGGGAGAACACCGGGGAGCTGTTTTTT	CASSVGGENTGELFF